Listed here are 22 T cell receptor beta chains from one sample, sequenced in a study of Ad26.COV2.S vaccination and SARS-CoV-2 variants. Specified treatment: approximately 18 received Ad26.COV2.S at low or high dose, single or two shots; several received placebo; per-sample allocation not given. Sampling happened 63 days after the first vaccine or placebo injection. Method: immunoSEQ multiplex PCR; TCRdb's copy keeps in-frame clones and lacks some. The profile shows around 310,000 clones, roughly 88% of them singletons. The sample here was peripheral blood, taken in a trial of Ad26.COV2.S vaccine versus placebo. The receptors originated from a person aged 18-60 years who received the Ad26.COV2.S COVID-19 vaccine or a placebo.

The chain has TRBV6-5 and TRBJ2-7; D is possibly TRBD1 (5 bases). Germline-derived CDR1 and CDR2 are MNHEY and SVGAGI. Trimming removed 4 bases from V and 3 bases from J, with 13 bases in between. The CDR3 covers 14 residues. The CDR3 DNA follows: TGTGCCAGCAGTTTCCCTGGCAGGGTCTACGAGCAGTACTTC. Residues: CASSFPGRVYEQYF.

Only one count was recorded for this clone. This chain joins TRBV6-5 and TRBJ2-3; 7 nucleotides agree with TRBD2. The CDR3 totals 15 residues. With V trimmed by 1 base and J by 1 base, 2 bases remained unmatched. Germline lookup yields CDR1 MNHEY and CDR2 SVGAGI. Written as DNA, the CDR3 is TGTGCCAGCAGTTACTTTGGGGGGGGCACAGATACGCAGTATTTT. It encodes CASSYFGGGTDTQYF.

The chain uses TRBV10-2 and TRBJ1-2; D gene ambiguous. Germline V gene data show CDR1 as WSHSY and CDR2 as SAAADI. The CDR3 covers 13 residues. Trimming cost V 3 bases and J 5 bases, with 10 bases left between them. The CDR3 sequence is CASSELGNYGYTF. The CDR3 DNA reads TGCGCCAGCAGTGAACTGGGTAATTATGGCTACACCTTC.

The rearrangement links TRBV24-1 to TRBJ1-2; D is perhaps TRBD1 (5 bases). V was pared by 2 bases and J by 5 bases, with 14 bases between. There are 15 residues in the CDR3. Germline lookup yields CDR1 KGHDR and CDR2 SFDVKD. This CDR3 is CATSDSSGREYGYTF. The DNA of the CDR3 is TGTGCCACCAGTGATTCCAGCGGCAGGGAATATGGCTACACCTTC.

CDR3 protein: CASSGLQETQYF. Written as DNA, the CDR3 is TGTGCCAGCAGTGGGCTCCAAGAGACCCAGTACTTC. V gene TRBV27 combines with J gene TRBJ2-5; D ambiguous. Per the germline V gene, CDR1 is MNHEY and CDR2 is SMNVEV (reference sequence). CDR3 length: 12 amino acids. Deletions cut 5 bases from V and 1 base from J, with 5 bases between.

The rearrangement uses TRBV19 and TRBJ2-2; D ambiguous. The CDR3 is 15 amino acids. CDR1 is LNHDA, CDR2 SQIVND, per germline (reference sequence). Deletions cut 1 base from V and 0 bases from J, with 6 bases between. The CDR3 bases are TGTGCCAGTAGTATAGGGCCAACGAACACCGGGGAGCTGTTTTTT. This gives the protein CASSIGPTNTGELFF.

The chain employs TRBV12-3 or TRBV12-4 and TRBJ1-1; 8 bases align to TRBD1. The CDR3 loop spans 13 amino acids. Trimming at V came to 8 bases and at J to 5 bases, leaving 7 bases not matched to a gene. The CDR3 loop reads CASFQGAQTEAFF. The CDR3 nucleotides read TGTGCCAGCTTTCAGGGGGCGCAGACTGAAGCTTTCTTT.

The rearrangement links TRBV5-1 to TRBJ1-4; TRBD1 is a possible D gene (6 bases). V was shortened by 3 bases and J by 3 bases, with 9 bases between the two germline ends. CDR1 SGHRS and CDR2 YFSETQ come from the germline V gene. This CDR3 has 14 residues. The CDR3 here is CASSYGQSNEKLFF. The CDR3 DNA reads TGCGCCAGCAGCTATGGACAGTCTAATGAAAAACTGTTTTTT.

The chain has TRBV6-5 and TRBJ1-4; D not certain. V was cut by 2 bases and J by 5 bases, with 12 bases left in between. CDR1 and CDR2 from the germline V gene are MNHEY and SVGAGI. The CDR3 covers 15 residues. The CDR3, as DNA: TGTGCCAGCAGTTACAGTACCCGCCGGAATGAAAAACTGTTTTTT. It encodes CASSYSTRRNEKLFF.

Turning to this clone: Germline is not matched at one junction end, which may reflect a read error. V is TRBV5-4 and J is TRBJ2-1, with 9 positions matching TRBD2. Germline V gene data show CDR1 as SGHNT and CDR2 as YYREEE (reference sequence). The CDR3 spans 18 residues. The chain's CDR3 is CASNLMKRGASSYNEQFF. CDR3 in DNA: TGTGCCAGCAACTTGATGAAGCGGGGGGCCAGCTCCTACAATGAGCAGTTCTTC.

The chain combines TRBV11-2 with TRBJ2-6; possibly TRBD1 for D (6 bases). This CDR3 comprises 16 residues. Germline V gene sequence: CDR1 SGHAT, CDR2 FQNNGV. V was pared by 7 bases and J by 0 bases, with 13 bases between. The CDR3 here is CASIDRTDSGANVLTF. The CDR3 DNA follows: TGTGCCAGCATCGATCGGACAGACTCTGGGGCCAACGTCCTGACTTTC.

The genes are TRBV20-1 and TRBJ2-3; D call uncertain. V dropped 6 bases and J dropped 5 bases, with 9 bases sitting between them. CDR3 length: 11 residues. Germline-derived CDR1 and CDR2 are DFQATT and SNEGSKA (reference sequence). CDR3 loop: CSAPGLDTQYF. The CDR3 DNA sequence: TGCAGTGCCCCCGGATTAGATACGCAGTATTTT.

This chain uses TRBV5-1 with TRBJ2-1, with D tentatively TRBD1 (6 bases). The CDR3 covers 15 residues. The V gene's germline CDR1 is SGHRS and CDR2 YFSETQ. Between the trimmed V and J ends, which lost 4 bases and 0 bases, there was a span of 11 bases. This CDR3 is CASSTLDSSYNEQFF. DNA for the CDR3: TGCGCCAGCAGCACCCTGGACAGCTCCTACAATGAGCAGTTCTTC.

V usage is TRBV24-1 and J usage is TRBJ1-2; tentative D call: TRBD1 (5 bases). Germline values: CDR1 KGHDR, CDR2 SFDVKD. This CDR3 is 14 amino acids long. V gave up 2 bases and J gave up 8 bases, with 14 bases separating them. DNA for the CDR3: TGTGCCACCAGTGATTCAGGGTCCGTGGGAGGCTACACCTTC. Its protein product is CATSDSGSVGGYTF.

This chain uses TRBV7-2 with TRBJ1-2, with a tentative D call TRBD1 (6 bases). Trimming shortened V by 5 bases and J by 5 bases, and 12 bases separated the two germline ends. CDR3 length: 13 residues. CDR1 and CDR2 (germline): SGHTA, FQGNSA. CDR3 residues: CASSPPTGYGYTF. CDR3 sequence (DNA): TGTGCCAGCAGCCCCCCGACAGGTTATGGCTACACCTTC.

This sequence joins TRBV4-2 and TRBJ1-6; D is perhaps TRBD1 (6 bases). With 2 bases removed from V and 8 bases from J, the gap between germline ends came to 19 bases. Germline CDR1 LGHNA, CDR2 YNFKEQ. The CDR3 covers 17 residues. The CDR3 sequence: CASSQLRDTSRDSPLHF. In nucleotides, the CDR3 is TGTGCCAGCAGCCAACTCCGGGACACCTCTAGGGATTCACCCCTCCACTTT.

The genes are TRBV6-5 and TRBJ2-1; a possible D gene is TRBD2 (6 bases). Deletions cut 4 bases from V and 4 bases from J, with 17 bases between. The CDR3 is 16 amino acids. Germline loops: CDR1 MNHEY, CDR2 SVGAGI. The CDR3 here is CASSLDRERKYNEQFF. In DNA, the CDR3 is TGTGCCAGCAGTTTGGACCGGGAGAGGAAATACAATGAGCAGTTCTTC.

CDR3 protein: CASSAAGETQYF. The CDR3, as DNA: TGTGCCAGCAGTGCTGCGGGGGAGACCCAGTACTTC. This chain uses TRBV12-3 or TRBV12-4 with TRBJ2-5; D possibly corresponds to TRBD2 (6 bases). CDR3 size: 12 residues. Between the trimmed V and J ends, which lost 5 bases and 5 bases, there was a span of 9 bases.

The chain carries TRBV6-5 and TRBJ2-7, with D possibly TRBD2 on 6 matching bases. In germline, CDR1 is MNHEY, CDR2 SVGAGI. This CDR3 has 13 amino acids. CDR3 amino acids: CAVQRGVFYEQYF. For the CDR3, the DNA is TGTGCAGTCCAACGCGGGGTATTCTACGAGCAGTACTTC.

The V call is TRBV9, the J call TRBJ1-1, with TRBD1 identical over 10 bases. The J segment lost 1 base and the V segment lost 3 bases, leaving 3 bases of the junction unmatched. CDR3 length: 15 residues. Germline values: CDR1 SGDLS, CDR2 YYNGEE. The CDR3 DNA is TGTGCCAGCAGCGGCTGGGACAGGGGGAACACTGAAGCTTTCTTT. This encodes CASSGWDRGNTEAFF.

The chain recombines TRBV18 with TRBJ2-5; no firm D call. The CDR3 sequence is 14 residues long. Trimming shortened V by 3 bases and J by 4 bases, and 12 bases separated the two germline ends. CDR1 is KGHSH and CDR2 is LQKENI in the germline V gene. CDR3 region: CASSPRPPGETQYF. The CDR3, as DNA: TGTGCCAGCTCACCCCGTCCCCCCGGAGAGACCCAGTACTTC. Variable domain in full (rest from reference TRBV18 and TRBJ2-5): NAGVMQNPRHLVRRRGQEARLRCSPMKGHSHVYWYRQLPEEGLKFMVYLQKENIIDESGMPKERFSAEFPKEGPSILRIQQVVRGDSAAYFCASSPRPPGETQYFGPGTRLLVL.

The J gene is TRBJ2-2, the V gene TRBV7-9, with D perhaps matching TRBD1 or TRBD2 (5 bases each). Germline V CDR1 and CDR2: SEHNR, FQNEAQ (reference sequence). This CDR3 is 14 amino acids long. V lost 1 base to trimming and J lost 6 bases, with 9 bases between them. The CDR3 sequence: CASSLVGVSGELFF. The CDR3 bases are TGTGCCAGCAGCTTAGTGGGGGTTTCCGGGGAGCTGTTTTTT.